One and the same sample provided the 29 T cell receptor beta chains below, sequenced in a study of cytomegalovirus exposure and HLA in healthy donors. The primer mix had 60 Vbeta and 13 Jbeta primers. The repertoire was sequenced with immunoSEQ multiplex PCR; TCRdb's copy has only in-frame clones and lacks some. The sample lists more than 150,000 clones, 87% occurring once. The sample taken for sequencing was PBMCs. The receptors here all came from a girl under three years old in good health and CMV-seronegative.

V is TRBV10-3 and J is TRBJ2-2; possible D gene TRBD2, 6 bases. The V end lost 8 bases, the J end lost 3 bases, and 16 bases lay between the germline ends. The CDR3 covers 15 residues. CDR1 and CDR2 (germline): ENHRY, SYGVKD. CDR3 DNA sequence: TGTGCCATCTTTGCGGGGAGTGGTGACACCGGGGAGCTGTTTTTT. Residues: CAIFAGSGDTGELFF.

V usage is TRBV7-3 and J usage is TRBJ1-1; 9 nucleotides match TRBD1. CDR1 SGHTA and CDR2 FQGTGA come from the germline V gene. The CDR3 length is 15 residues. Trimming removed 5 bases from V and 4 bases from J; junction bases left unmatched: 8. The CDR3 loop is CASSARPGQGTEAFF. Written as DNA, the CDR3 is TGTGCCAGCAGCGCCCGACCGGGACAGGGCACTGAAGCTTTCTTT. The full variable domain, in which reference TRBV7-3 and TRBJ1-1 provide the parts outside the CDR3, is GAGVSQTPSNKVTEKGKYVELRCDPISGHTALYWYRQSLGQGPEFLIYFQGTGAADDSGLPNDRFFAVRPEGSVSTLKIQRTERGDSAVYLCASSARPGQGTEAFFGQGTRLTVV.

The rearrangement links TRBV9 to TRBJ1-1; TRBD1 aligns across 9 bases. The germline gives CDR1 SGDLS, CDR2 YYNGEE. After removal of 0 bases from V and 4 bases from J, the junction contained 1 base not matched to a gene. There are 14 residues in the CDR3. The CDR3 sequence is CASSVVDRGTEAFF. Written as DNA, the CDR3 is TGTGCCAGCAGCGTAGTGGACAGGGGCACTGAAGCTTTCTTT.

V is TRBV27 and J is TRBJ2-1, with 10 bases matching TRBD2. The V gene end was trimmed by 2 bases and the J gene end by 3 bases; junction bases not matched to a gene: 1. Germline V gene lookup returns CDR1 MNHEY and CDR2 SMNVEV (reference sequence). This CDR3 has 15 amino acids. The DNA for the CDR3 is TGTGCCAGCAGTTTACCTAGCGGGAGCTACAATGAGCAGTTCTTC. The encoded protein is CASSLPSGSYNEQFF.

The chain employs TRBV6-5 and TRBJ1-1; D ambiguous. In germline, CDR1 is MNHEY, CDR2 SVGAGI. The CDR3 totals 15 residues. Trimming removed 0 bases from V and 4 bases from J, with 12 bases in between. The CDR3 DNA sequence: TGTGCCAGCAGTTACTCACGGGAACGAGTCACTGAAGCTTTCTTT. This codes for CASSYSRERVTEAFF.

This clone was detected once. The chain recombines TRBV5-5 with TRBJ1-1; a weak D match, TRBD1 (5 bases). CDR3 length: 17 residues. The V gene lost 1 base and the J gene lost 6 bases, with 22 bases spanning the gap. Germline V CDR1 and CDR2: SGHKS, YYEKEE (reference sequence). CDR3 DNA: TGTGCCAGCAGCTTGAGTTTTCCCAAGTCTAGGACACCTGAAGCTTTCTTT. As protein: CASSLSFPKSRTPEAFF. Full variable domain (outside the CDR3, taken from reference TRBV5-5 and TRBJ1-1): DAGVTQSPTHLIKTRGQQVTLRCSPISGHKSVSWYQQVLGQGPQFIFQYYEKEERGRGNFPDRFSARQFPNYSSELNVNALLLGDSALYLCASSLSFPKSRTPEAFFGQGTRLTVV.

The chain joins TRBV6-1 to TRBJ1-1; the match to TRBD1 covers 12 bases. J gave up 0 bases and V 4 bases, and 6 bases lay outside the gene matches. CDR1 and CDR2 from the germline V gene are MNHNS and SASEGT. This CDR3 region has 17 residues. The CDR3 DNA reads TGTGCCAGCAGTGTCGGGACAGGGGGCGGCCTGAACACTGAAGCTTTCTTT. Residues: CASSVGTGGGLNTEAFF.

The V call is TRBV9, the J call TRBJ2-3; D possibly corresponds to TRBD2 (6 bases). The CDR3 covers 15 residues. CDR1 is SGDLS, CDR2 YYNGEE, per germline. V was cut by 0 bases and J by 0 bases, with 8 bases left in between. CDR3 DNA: TGTGCCAGCAGCGTAGGTCGGGGGAGCACAGATACGCAGTATTTT. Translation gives CASSVGRGSTDTQYF.

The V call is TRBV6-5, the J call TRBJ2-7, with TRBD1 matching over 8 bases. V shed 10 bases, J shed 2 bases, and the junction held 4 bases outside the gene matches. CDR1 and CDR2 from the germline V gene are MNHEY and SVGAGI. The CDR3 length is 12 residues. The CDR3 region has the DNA TGTGCCACCCGGGACAGGACCTACGAGCAGTACTTC. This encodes CATRDRTYEQYF.

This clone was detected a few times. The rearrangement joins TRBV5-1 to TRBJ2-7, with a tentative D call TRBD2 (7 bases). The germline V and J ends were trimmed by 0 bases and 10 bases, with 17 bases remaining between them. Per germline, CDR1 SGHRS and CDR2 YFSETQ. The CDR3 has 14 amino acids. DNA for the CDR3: TGCGCCAGCAGCTTGGAGGGGGGGGGAGCATCCCAGTACTTC. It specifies CASSLEGGGASQYF.

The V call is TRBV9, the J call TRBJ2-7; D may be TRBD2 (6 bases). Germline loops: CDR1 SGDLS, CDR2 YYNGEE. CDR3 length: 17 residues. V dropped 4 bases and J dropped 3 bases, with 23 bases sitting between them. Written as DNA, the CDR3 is TGTGCCAGCAGCACCGGGACTTCCCTACTTCCAGTCTACGAGCAGTACTTC. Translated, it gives CASSTGTSLLPVYEQYF.

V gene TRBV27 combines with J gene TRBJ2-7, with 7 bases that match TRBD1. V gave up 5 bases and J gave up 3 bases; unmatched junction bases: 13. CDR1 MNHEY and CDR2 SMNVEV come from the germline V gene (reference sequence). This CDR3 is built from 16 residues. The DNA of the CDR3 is TGTGCCAGCAGTACCACCCGGGACAGACTACACTACGAGCAGTACTTC. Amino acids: CASSTTRDRLHYEQYF.

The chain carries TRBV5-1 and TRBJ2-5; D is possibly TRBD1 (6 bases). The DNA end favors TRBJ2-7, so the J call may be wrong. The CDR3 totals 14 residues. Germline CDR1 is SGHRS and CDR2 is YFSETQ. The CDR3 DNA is TGCGCCAGCAGCTACGGACAGATGACCTACGAGCAGTACTTC. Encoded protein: CASSYGQMTYEQYF.

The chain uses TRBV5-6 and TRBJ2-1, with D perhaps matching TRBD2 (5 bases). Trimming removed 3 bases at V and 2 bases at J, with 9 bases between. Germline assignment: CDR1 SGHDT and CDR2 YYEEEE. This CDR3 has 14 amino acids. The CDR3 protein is CASSWTGPYNEQFF. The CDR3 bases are TGTGCCAGCAGCTGGACTGGGCCCTACAATGAGCAGTTCTTC.

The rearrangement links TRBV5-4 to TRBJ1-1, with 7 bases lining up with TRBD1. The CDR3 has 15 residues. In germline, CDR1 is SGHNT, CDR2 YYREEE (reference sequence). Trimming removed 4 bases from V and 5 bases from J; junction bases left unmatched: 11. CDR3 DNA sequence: TGTGCCAGCAGCCGTACAGACAGGGTAGGAACTGAAGCTTTCTTT. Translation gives CASSRTDRVGTEAFF.

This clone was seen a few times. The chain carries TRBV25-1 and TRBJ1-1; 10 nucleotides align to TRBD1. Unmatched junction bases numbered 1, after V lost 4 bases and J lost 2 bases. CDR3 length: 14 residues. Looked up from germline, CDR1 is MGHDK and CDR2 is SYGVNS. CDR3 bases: TGTGCCAGCAGTGGGACAGGGGGTAACACTGAAGCTTTCTTT. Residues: CASSGTGGNTEAFF.

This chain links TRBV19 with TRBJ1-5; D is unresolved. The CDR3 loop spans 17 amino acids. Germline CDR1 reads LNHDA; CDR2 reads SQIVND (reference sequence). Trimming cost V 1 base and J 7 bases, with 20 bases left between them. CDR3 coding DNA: TGTGCCAGTAGTATAGTCTCGGGCGGAGGGCGTCTCCAGCCCCAGCATTTT. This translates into CASSIVSGGGRLQPQHF.

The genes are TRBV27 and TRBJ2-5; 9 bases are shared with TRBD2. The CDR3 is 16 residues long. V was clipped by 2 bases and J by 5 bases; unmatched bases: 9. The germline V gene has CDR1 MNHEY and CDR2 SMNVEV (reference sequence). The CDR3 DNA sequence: TGTGCCAGCAGTTTAAGGCGGGGGGGGCACTGGGAGACCCAGTACTTC. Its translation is CASSLRRGGHWETQYF.

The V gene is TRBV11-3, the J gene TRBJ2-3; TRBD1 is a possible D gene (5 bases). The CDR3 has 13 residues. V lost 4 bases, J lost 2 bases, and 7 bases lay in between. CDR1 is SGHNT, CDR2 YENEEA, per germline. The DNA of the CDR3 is TGTGCCAGCAGCTCCAGGGTCACAGATACGCAGTATTTT. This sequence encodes CASSSRVTDTQYF.

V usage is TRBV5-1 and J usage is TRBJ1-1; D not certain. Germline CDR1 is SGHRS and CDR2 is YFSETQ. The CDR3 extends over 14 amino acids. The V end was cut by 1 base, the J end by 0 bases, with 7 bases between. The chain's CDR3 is CASSLRAMNTEAFF. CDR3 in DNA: TGCGCCAGCAGCTTGAGAGCCATGAACACTGAAGCTTTCTTT. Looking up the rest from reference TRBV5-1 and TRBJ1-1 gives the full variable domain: KAGVTQTPRYLIKTRGQQVTLSCSPISGHRSVSWYQQTPGQGLQFLFEYFSETQRNKGNFPGRFSGRQFSNSRSEMNVSTLELGDSALYLCASSLRAMNTEAFFGQGTRLTVV.

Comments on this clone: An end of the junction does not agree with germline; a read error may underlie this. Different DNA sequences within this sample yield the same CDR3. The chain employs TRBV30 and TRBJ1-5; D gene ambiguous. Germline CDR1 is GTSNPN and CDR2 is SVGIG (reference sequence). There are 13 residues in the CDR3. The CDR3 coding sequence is TGCGCCTGGAGTGCCGGGGGCAATCAGCCCCAGCATTTT. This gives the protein CAWSAGGNQPQHF.

The CDR3 spells CASSERDRNTEAFF. The CDR3 region has the DNA TGTGCCAGCAGTGAACGGGACAGGAACACTGAAGCTTTCTTT. The J gene is TRBJ1-1, the V gene TRBV6-1, with TRBD1 matching over 7 bases. Trimming took 2 bases from V and 1 from J; bases not matched to a gene: 1. This CDR3 has 14 amino acids. The V gene's germline CDR1 is MNHNS and CDR2 SASEGT.

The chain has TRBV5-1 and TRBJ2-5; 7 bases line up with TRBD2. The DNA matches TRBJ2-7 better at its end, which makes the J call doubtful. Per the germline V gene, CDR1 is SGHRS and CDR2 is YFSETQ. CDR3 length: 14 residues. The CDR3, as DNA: TGCGCCAGCAGTCTGGCAGCGGGACGCGACGAGCAGTACTTC. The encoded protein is CASSLAAGRDEQYF.

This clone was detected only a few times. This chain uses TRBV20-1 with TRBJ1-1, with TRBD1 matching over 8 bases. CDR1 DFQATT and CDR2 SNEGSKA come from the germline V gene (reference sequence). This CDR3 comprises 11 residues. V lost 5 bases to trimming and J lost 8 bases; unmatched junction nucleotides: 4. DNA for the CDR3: TGCAGTGCTCCCCGGGACAGGGAAGCTTTCTTT. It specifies CSAPRDREAFF.

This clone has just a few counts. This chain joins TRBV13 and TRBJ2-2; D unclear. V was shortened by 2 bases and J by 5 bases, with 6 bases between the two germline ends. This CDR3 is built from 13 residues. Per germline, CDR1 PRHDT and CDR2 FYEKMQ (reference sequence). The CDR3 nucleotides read TGTGCCAGCAGCTTAAAGAGGACCGGGGAGCTGTTTTTT. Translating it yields CASSLKRTGELFF.

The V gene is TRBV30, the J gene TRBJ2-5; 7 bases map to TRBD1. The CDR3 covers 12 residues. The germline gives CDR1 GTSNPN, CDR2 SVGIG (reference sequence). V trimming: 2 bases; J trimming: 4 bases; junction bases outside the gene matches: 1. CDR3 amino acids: CAWSSGGETQYF. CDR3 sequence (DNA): TGTGCCTGGAGTTCAGGGGGAGAGACCCAGTACTTC.

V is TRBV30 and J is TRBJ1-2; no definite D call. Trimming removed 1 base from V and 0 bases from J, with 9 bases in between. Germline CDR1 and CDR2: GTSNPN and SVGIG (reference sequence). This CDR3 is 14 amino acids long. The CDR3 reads CAWSAGSANYGYTF. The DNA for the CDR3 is TGTGCCTGGAGTGCCGGGTCAGCTAACTATGGCTACACCTTC.

As DNA, the CDR3 is TGCGCCAGCAGCTATCGGATCGGCAGCGGTTCAAGGGGGACCAACTTGAATTCACCCCTCCACTTT. This gives the protein CASSYRIGSGSRGTNLNSPLHF. The chain is built from TRBV5-1 and TRBJ1-6; D might be TRBD1 (6 bases). The CDR3 has 22 residues. CDR1 is SGHRS, CDR2 YFSETQ, per germline. Trimming took off 3 bases at V and 7 bases at J, with 35 bases between the two ends.

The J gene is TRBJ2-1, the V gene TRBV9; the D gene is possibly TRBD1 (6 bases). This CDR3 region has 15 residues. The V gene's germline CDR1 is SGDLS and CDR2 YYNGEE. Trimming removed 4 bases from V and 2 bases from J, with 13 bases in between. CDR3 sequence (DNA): TGTGCCAGCAGCTCAAGTGGACAGCCCTACAATGAGCAGTTCTTC. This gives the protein CASSSSGQPYNEQFF.